Sequencing of this TCR beta chain was carried out in a study of cytomegalovirus exposure and HLA in healthy donors. Germline V gene lookup returns CDR1 KGHSH and CDR2 LQKENI. V shed 3 bases and J 1 base; nucleotides not matched to a gene: 4. The CDR3 runs 15 residues. Separation from the roughly 600-subject first cohort characterized the roughly 130-subject validation cohort, to which the donors belonged. Profiling relied on immunoSEQ multiplex PCR, and the TCRdb table lists in-frame clones only, not all of them. Of 250,000 to 300,000 clones in the sample, almost 90% were seen once. Sequenced sample: PBMCs. This TCR derives from a woman aged 18-35 years in good health and CMV-seronegative. The J gene is TRBJ2-7, the V gene TRBV18; 9 bases fit TRBD2. In nucleotides, the CDR3 is TGTGCCAGCTCACCGTTGAGCGGGGGGTCCTACGAGCAGTACTTC. Protein sequence: CASSPLSGGSYEQYF.